A single sample is the source of the 29 T cell receptor beta chains below, sequenced in a study of T cell changes during pregnancy in multiple sclerosis (dated by TCRdb to the late 2010s). Library prep was done by the immunoSEQ multiplex PCR assay. TCRdb provides this immuneACCESS table in a form limited to in-frame rearrangements. Some clones are lacking; in checked studies, under half of them reflect an unresolved V gene, and why the rest are absent is not known. The sample profile shows just under 70,000 clones; about 89% of them were found once. The ten largest clonotypes hold 0.86% of the sample. The sequencing used peripheral blood, collected in the second trimester of pregnancy. The receptors were sampled from a female donor with multiple sclerosis, enrolled in a pregnancy study.

The V and J genes are TRBV5-6 and TRBJ2-1, with 7 bases lining up with TRBD2. CDR1 is SGHDT, CDR2 YYEEEE, per germline. The CDR3 is made up of 14 amino acids. Trimming took 4 bases from V and 8 from J; bases not matched to a gene: 9. The CDR3: CASSPGPTSHEQFF. In DNA, the CDR3 is TGTGCCAGCAGCCCTGGCCCGACTAGCCATGAGCAGTTCTTC.

This clone is a singleton in its sample. The V gene is TRBV27, the J gene TRBJ1-2; 7 nucleotides align to TRBD1. CDR3 length: 14 amino acids. V lost 6 bases, J lost 4 bases, and 8 bases stayed unmatched. In germline, CDR1 is MNHEY, CDR2 SMNVEV (reference sequence). The CDR3 reads CASRGGQNPYGYTF. The CDR3, as DNA: TGTGCCAGCAGAGGGGGACAGAACCCCTATGGCTACACCTTC.

The rearrangement joins TRBV2 to TRBJ1-5; 8 bases line up with TRBD1. In germline, CDR1 is SNHLY, CDR2 FYNNEI. With 7 bases clipped from V and 10 bases from J, the junction kept 9 bases outside the gene matches. This CDR3 is 13 amino acids long. The CDR3 nucleotides read TGTGCCAGCAAAGGACAGGGTGTTGGACCCCAGCATTTT. This codes for CASKGQGVGPQHF.

The chain recombines TRBV7-3 with TRBJ1-1, with TRBD1 as a possible D gene (5 bases). Trimming took off 1 base at V and 2 bases at J, with 23 bases between the two ends. Looked up from germline, CDR1 is SGHTA and CDR2 is FQGTGA. CDR3 length: 19 amino acids. The CDR3 DNA is TGTGCCAGCAGCTTAATCGCGGGGAGGGGTCGTACGGCTAACACTGAAGCTTTCTTT. Its protein product is CASSLIAGRGRTANTEAFF.

The rearrangement joins TRBV5-1 to TRBJ2-5; TRBD2 aligns across 7 bases. The trim removed 0 bases at V and 0 bases at J, leaving 2 bases unmatched. Germline V gene lookup returns CDR1 SGHRS and CDR2 YFSETQ. The length of the CDR3 is 15 residues. For the CDR3, the DNA is TGCGCCAGCAGCTTGGTGGCGGGGGACCAAGAGACCCAGTACTTC. It is translated as CASSLVAGDQETQYF.

This chain connects TRBV6-5 to TRBJ1-2; possible D gene TRBD1, 5 bases. Germline V gene data show CDR1 as MNHEY and CDR2 as SVGAGI. The CDR3 covers 14 residues. The germline V and J ends were trimmed by 7 bases and 4 bases, with 16 bases remaining between them. The CDR3 bases are TGTGCCAGCATAGCTGTAGGCAGGGCCTATGGCTACACCTTC. Its translation is CASIAVGRAYGYTF.

The chain links TRBV5-4 to TRBJ2-6, with 7 bases that match TRBD1. CDR1 is SGHNT and CDR2 is YYREEE in the germline V gene (reference sequence). There are 17 residues in the CDR3. Trimming removed 5 bases from V and 2 bases from J; junction bases left unmatched: 10. The CDR3 nucleotides read TGTGCCAGCAGTCGCCGACAGGGAGTTCCTGGGGCCAACGTCCTGACTTTC. It yields the protein CASSRRQGVPGANVLTF. The full variable domain, with the rest looked up from reference TRBV5-4 and TRBJ2-6, is ETGVTQSPTHLIKTRGQQVTLRCSSQSGHNTVSWYQQALGQGPQFIFQYYREEENGRGNFPPRFSGLQFPNYSSELNVNALELDDSALYLCASSRRQGVPGANVLTFGAGSRLTVL.

The V gene is TRBV27, the J gene TRBJ2-7, with D uncertain. The germline V gene has CDR1 MNHEY and CDR2 SMNVEV (reference sequence). V was trimmed by 2 bases and J by 3 bases, leaving 8 bases between them. There are 13 residues in the CDR3. The CDR3 loop reads CASSLAIGYEQYF. CDR3 nucleotide sequence: TGTGCCAGCAGTTTAGCCATCGGCTACGAGCAGTACTTC.

The chain has TRBV14 and TRBJ1-4; D possibly corresponds to TRBD1 (5 bases). The CDR3 is made up of 16 amino acids. Per the germline V gene, CDR1 is SGHDN and CDR2 is FVKESK. V was cut by 0 bases and J by 6 bases, with 14 bases left in between. The CDR3: CASSQDFRERDEKLFF. The CDR3 coding sequence is TGTGCCAGCAGCCAAGATTTCAGGGAAAGGGATGAAAAACTGTTTTTT.

The chain joins TRBV5-6 to TRBJ2-2; 14 bases agree with TRBD2. CDR1 and CDR2 (germline): SGHDT, YYEEEE. The CDR3 is 16 amino acids. V lost 4 bases, J lost 7 bases, and 6 bases stayed unmatched. Here the CDR3 DNA reads TGTGCCAGCAGCGGACCGGGACTAGCGGGGGACGGGGAGCTGTTTTTT. Amino acids: CASSGPGLAGDGELFF.

The rearrangement uses TRBV4-1 and TRBJ2-2; 11 bases align to TRBD2. V was clipped by 0 bases and J by 0 bases; unmatched bases: 9. CDR3 length equals 20 residues. Germline CDR1 MGHRA, CDR2 YSYEKL. CDR3 sequence: CASSQDGALAGGANTGELFF. The CDR3 nucleotides are TGCGCCAGCAGCCAAGATGGGGCCCTAGCGGGGGGTGCGAACACCGGGGAGCTGTTTTTT.

V is TRBV18 and J is TRBJ1-5; tentative D call: TRBD1 (6 bases). CDR3 length: 14 amino acids. The germline gives CDR1 KGHSH, CDR2 LQKENI. V gave up 5 bases and J gave up 7 bases, with 15 bases separating them. The CDR3, as DNA: TGTGCCAGCTCAAAACAGGGTTCAGGGCAGCCCCAGCATTTT. Encoded protein: CASSKQGSGQPQHF.

The V and J genes are TRBV7-9 and TRBJ1-5; no firm D call. This CDR3 is 16 amino acids long. V was cut by 6 bases and J by 2 bases, with 17 bases left in between. CDR1 is SEHNR and CDR2 is FQNEAQ in the germline V gene (reference sequence). The chain's CDR3 is CASSNIAGSGNQPQHF. Written as DNA, the CDR3 is TGTGCCAGCAGTAATATAGCCGGGTCGGGCAATCAGCCCCAGCATTTT.

V usage is TRBV25-1 and J usage is TRBJ1-6; no clear D. Germline assignment: CDR1 MGHDK and CDR2 SYGVNS. Trimming removed 1 base at V and 8 bases at J, with 12 bases between. This CDR3 is 15 amino acids long. This chain's CDR3 is CASSESVEGYSPLHF. CDR3 in DNA: TGTGCCAGCAGTGAATCAGTAGAGGGATATTCACCCCTCCACTTT.

About this clone itself: This sample includes further DNA sequences coding for the same CDR3. The chain uses TRBV9 and TRBJ2-5; 13 positions match TRBD2. The CDR3 length is 16 residues. Germline V lookup: CDR1 SGDLS, CDR2 YYNGEE. The trim removed 0 bases at V and 1 base at J, leaving 0 bases unmatched. DNA for the CDR3: TGTGCCAGCAGCGTAGGGACTAGCGGGGGCCAAGAGACCCAGTACTTC. Its protein is CASSVGTSGGQETQYF.

The genes are TRBV27 and TRBJ1-4, with 7 bases matching TRBD1. The CDR3 contains 16 residues. With V trimmed by 5 bases and J by 0 bases, 6 bases remained unmatched. The V gene's germline CDR1 is MNHEY and CDR2 SMNVEV (reference sequence). CDR3 sequence: CASSLRGPATNEKLFF. CDR3 nucleotide sequence: TGTGCCAGCAGTCTGAGGGGGCCTGCAACTAATGAAAAACTGTTTTTT.

The J gene is TRBJ1-5, the V gene TRBV15; 7 nucleotides agree with TRBD1. The CDR3 is 16 residues long. The J segment lost 2 bases and the V segment lost 0 bases, leaving 4 bases of the junction unmatched. Germline V gene data show CDR1 as LNHNV and CDR2 as YYDKDF (reference sequence). CDR3: CATSRDRQGGNQPQHF. CDR3 DNA sequence: TGTGCCACCAGCAGAGATCGGCAGGGGGGCAATCAGCCCCAGCATTTT.

The CDR3 protein is CASSYSTNNYGYTF. The CDR3 nucleotides are TGTGCCAGCAGTTACTCGACAAATAACTATGGCTACACCTTC. V gene TRBV6-5 combines with J gene TRBJ1-2; D unresolved. Germline V gene data show CDR1 as MNHEY and CDR2 as SVGAGI. The CDR3 contains 14 residues. V was shortened by 0 bases and J by 1 base, with 6 bases between the two germline ends.

J is TRBJ2-2 and V is TRBV7-2; 10 nucleotides match TRBD2. Germline V gene sequence: CDR1 SGHTA, CDR2 FQGNSA. The V gene end was trimmed by 5 bases and the J gene end by 2 bases; junction bases not matched to a gene: 5. There are 16 residues in the CDR3. CDR3 region: CASSHQRGGNTGELFF. CDR3 bases: TGTGCCAGCAGCCACCAGCGGGGGGGCAACACCGGGGAGCTGTTTTTT.

Only a few counts were recorded for this clone. V and J are TRBV15 and TRBJ2-1; possible D gene TRBD2, 5 bases. Germline loops: CDR1 LNHNV, CDR2 YYDKDF (reference sequence). The length of the CDR3 is 19 residues. Trimming took off 5 bases at V and 6 bases at J, with 29 bases between the two ends. CDR3 nucleotide sequence: TGTGCCACCAGCGGACTCTTTCCGGCGCACCCGATACCTGGCAATGAGCAGTTCTTC. Translating it yields CATSGLFPAHPIPGNEQFF. Full variable domain (outside the CDR3, taken from reference TRBV15 and TRBJ2-1): DAMVIQNPRYQVTQFGKPVTLSCSQTLNHNVMYWYQQKSSQAPKLLFHYYDKDFNNEADTPDNFQSRRPNTSFCFLDIRSPGLGDTAMYLCATSGLFPAHPIPGNEQFFGPGTRLTVL.

The gene calls are TRBV7-2 and TRBJ2-7, with D maybe TRBD1 (6 bases). This CDR3 region has 14 residues. Germline V gene lookup returns CDR1 SGHTA and CDR2 FQGNSA. Trimming pared 1 base from V and 7 bases from J, leaving 14 bases between. The CDR3 nucleotides read TGTGCCAGCAGCTTAGAACAGGGTCGTGTAGAGCAGTACTTC. Translated: CASSLEQGRVEQYF.

The chain recombines TRBV7-9 with TRBJ2-5; TRBD2 agrees at 7 bases. The CDR3 is 15 amino acids. The V gene end was trimmed by 5 bases and the J gene end by 5 bases; junction bases not matched to a gene: 11. Germline CDR1 reads SEHNR; CDR2 reads FQNEAQ (reference sequence). The CDR3 coding sequence is TGTGCCAGCAGCCCACGGGGGGTATTATTTGAGACCCAGTACTTC. Encoded protein: CASSPRGVLFETQYF. Full variable domain (remainder filled in from reference TRBV7-9 and TRBJ2-5): DTGVSQNPRHKITKRGQNVTFRCDPISEHNRLYWYRQTLGQGPEFLTYFQNEAQLEKSRLLSDRFSAERPKGSFSTLEIQRTEQGDSAMYLCASSPRGVLFETQYFGPGTRLLVL.

This clone occurred a few times. The rearrangement joins TRBV6-4 to TRBJ2-2; D unresolved. Germline values: CDR1 MRHNA, CDR2 SNTAGT. V shed 2 bases and J shed 9 bases, with 13 bases lying between them. The CDR3 extends over 14 amino acids. CDR3 sequence reads: CASSDGGAPRELFF. In DNA, the CDR3 is TGTGCCAGCAGTGACGGCGGAGCTCCCCGGGAGCTGTTTTTT.

The chain couples TRBV19 to TRBJ1-3, with 7 positions matching TRBD1. Germline trimming cut 4 bases from V and 4 bases from J; bases unmatched to any gene: 10. Germline assignment: CDR1 LNHDA and CDR2 SQIVND (reference sequence). The CDR3 has 16 residues. The CDR3 region is CASSSRTGLIGNTIYF. CDR3 DNA sequence: TGTGCCAGTAGTAGCCGGACAGGACTGATAGGAAACACCATATATTTT.

The chain employs TRBV27 and TRBJ1-2; D is perhaps TRBD1 (6 bases). CDR1 and CDR2 from the germline V gene are MNHEY and SMNVEV (reference sequence). The ends were cut back, 5 bases at V and 5 bases at J, with 15 bases in the middle. The CDR3 sequence is 14 residues long. CDR3 residues: CASSQTTGRYGYTF. CDR3 in DNA: TGTGCCAGCAGTCAAACAACAGGGAGATATGGCTACACCTTC.

The CDR3 here is CASSPSGGEKETQYF. The CDR3 nucleotides read TGCGCCAGCAGCCCAAGCGGGGGGGAAAAAGAGACCCAGTACTTC. V and J are TRBV4-3 and TRBJ2-5; TRBD2 matches at 10 bases. Trimming took 4 bases from V and 3 from J; bases not matched to a gene: 5. Germline loops: CDR1 LGHNA, CDR2 YSLEER. This CDR3 is 15 amino acids long.

The rearrangement joins TRBV4-3 to TRBJ2-7; 12 nucleotides match TRBD2. The CDR3 spans 18 residues. After removal of 1 base from V and 3 bases from J, the junction contained 10 bases not matched to a gene. Germline V gene data show CDR1 as LGHNA and CDR2 as YSLEER. CDR3 residues: CASSQGGALAGGLYEQYF. The DNA of the CDR3 is TGCGCCAGCAGCCAAGGGGGGGCCCTAGCGGGGGGGCTCTACGAGCAGTACTTC.

The rearrangement links TRBV30 to TRBJ2-5, with D tentatively TRBD2 (5 bases). The CDR3 extends over 14 amino acids. Germline V CDR1 and CDR2: GTSNPN, SVGIG (reference sequence). Trimming removed 0 bases from V and 1 base from J, with 9 bases in between. The CDR3 DNA is TGTGCCTGGAGTGTACTAGGGCTCCAAGAGACCCAGTACTTC. Amino acids: CAWSVLGLQETQYF. Drawing the rest from reference TRBV30 and TRBJ2-5, the complete variable domain is SQTIHQWPATLVQPVGSPLSLECTVEGTSNPNLYWYRQAAGRGLQLLFYSVGIGQISSEVPQNLSASRPQDRQFILSSKKLLLSDSGFYLCAWSVLGLQETQYFGPGTRLLVL.

The chain links TRBV7-2 to TRBJ1-1; D possibly corresponds to TRBD1 (5 bases). The germline V gene has CDR1 SGHTA and CDR2 FQGNSA. The CDR3 runs 13 residues. V was trimmed by 3 bases and J by 3 bases, leaving 8 bases between them. The DNA of the CDR3 is TGTGCCAGCAGCTTGGGGCCCTACACTGAAGCTTTCTTT. Residues: CASSLGPYTEAFF.